The T cell receptor beta chain under discussion was sequenced for a study of regulatory T cells in long-lasting Graves disease. Study as a whole: Persistent Graves' disease meant over 5 years of antithyroid drugs with positive TSH receptor antibodies.

The TCR beta library used iRepertoire HTBI primers with Arm-PCR amplification of CDR3. Each CDR3 protein gets one entry after TCRdb re-called the multiplex PCR reads with MiXCR. Of about 470,000 distinct CDR3 sequences in the sample, around a fifth were seen once. Indicated time point: persistent/refractory GD, antithyroid drugs over 5 years with positive TRAb. TCR sequences were obtained from RNA taken from PBMCs. About 9.1 milliliters of peripheral blood went into EDTA tubes. Germline V gene lookup returns CDR1 KGHSH and CDR2 LQKENI. V shed 6 bases, J shed 3 bases, and the junction held 5 bases outside the gene matches. The CDR3 extends over 13 amino acids. There are a few counts of this clonotype.

This sequence was found in a female donor with Graves disease. The V and J genes are TRBV18 and TRBJ2-7; 7 bases map to TRBD2. The sample consisted of peripheral blood mononuclear cells (PBMCs), taken when the disease was refractory, from a patient treated with antithyroid drugs. The CDR3 loop is CASSREGHYEQYF. The DNA of the CDR3 is TGTGCCAGCTCCAGGGAGGGGCACTACGAGCAGTACTTC.